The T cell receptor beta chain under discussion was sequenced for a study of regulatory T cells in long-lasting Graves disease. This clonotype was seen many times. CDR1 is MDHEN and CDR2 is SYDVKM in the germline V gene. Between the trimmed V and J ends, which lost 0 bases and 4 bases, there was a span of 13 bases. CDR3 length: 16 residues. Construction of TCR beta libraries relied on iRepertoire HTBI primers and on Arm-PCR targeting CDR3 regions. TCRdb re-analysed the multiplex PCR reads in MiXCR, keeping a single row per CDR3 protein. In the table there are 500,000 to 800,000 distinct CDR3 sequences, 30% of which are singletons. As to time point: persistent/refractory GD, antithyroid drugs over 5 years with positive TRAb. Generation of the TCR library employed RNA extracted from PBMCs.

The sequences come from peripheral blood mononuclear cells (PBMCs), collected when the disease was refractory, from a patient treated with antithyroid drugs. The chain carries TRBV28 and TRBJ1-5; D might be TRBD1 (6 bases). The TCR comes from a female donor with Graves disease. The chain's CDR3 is CASSLWSQGKNQPQHF. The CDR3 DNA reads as TGTGCCAGCAGTTTATGGAGTCAGGGGAAAAATCAGCCCCAGCATTTT.